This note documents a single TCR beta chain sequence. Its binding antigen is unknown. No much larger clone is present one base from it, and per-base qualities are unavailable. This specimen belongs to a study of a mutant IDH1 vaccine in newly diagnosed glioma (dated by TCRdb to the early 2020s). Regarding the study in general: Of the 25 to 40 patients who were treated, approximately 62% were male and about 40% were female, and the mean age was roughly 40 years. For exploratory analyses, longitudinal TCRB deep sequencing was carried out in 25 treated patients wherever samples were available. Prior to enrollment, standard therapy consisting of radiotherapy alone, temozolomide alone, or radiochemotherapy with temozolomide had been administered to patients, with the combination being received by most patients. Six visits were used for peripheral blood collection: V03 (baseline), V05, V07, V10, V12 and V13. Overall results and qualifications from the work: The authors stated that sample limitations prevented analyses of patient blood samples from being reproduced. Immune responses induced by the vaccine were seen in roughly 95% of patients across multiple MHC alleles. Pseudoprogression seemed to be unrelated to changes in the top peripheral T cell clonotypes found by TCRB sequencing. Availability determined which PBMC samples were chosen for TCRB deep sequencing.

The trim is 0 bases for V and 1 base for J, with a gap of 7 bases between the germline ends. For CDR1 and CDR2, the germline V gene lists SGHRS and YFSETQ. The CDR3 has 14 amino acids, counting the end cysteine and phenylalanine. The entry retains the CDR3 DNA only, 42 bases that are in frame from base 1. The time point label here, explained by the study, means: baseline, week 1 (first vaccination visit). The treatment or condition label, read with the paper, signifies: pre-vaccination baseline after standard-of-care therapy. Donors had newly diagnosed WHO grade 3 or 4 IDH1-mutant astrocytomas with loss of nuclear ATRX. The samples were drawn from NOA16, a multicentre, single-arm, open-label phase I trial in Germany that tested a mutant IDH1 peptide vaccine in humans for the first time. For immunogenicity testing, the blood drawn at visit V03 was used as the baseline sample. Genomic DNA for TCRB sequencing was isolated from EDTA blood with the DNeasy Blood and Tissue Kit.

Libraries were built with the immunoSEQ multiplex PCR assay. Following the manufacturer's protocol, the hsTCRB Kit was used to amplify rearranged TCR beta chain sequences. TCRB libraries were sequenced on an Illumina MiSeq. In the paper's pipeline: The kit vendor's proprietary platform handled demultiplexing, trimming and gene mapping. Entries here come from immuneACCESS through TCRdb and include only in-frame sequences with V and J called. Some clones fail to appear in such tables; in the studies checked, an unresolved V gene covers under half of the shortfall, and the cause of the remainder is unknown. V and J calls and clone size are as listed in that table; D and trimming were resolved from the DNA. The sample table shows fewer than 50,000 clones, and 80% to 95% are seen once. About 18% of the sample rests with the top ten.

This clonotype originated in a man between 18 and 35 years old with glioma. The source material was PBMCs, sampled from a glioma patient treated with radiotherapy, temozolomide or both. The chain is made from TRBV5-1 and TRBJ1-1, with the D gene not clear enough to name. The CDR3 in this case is CASSLDGRNTEAFF. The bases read TGCGCCAGCAGCTTGGATGGCAGGAACACTGAAGCTTTCTTT. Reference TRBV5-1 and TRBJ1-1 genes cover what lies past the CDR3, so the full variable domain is KAGVTQTPRYLIKTRGQQVTLSCSPISGHRSVSWYQQTPGQGLQFLFEYFSETQRNKGNFPGRFSGRQFSNSRSEMNVSTLELGDSALYLCASSLDGRNTEAFFGQGTRLTVV.